The present T cell receptor beta chain was sequenced within a study of shared clonotypes between healthy human individuals. Whole-study results and caveats: The study sampled only blood, and tissue repertoires likely differ. In having few donors, the study represented limited genetic and exposure-history diversity.

To note about this clone: Its antigen is still unknown.

Sequencing was performed with immunoSEQ multiplex PCR; in TCRdb, only in-frame clones are kept and a portion is missing. The data show 450,000 to 600,000 clones, about four fifths seen once. The sequence was obtained from a woman between 40 and 55 years old in good health. Some clones in this sample may be carry-over from other donors' samples. Material for sequencing was PBMCs.

The DNA for the CDR3 is TGTGCCAGCAGCCCTGGACTAGCTGCCAACTCCTACAATGAGCAGTTCTTC. Translating it yields CASSPGLAANSYNEQFF. This chain connects TRBV11-2 to TRBJ2-1; 8 bases agree with TRBD2. The CDR3 is made up of 17 amino acids. V shed 5 bases and J 0 bases; nucleotides not matched to a gene: 9. Per germline, CDR1 SGHAT and CDR2 FQNNGV.